The 32 T cell receptor beta chains reported below all come from one sample, sequenced in a study of shared clonotypes between healthy human individuals (dated by TCRdb to 2020 to 2021). Library construction relied on the immunoSEQ multiplex PCR assay. This immuneACCESS table, as held by TCRdb, lists in-frame sequences with V and J called but not all clones. Of the missing ones, under half trace to an unresolved V gene in checked studies; the others have no known cause. The sample includes approximately 350,000 clones, with about 74% observed a single time. In total, the top ten clones hold around a tenth of the sample. The material sequenced was memory CD4+ T cells sorted from blood. What the cell subset or site label conveys for this sample: CD45RA-negative fraction. The receptors stem from a man aged 25 to 45 in good health.

The gene calls are TRBV18 and TRBJ1-1; 8 nucleotides align to TRBD1. The V and J ends lost 2 bases and 0 bases, in that order; junction bases with no gene match: 2. The CDR3 has 15 amino acids. Germline V gene sequence: CDR1 KGHSH, CDR2 LQKENI. DNA for the CDR3: TGTGCCAGCTCACCATCGGACAGGGTGAACACTGAAGCTTTCTTT. Protein sequence: CASSPSDRVNTEAFF.

J is TRBJ2-7 and V is TRBV6-5; D might be TRBD2 (5 bases). This CDR3 comprises 16 residues. V was pared by 0 bases and J by 4 bases, with 16 bases between. Germline CDR1 MNHEY, CDR2 SVGAGI. The CDR3 DNA is TGTGCCAGCAGTTACTCGACGGTGGCGGGTTTTTACGAGCAGTACTTC. Protein sequence: CASSYSTVAGFYEQYF.

The CDR3 region has the DNA TGTGCCAGTAGTCCTTCGGACAGGGGGGTCATCCACGAGCAGTACTTC. Translation: CASSPSDRGVIHEQYF. The chain carries TRBV19 and TRBJ2-7, with TRBD1 matching 10 bases. J lost 5 bases, V lost 5 bases, and 12 bases had no gene match. Germline values: CDR1 LNHDA, CDR2 SQIVND (reference sequence). The CDR3 loop spans 16 amino acids.

This clone has just one count. The chain recombines TRBV10-2 with TRBJ2-3; D perhaps matches TRBD1 (6 bases). The ends were cut back, 8 bases at V and 0 bases at J, with 12 bases in the middle. The germline V gene has CDR1 WSHSY and CDR2 SAAADI. CDR3 length: 14 residues. The CDR3 DNA reads TGCGCCAGCGAAGGGACACGAAGCACAGATACGCAGTATTTT. Protein product: CASEGTRSTDTQYF.

The count of this clone is one. The chain employs TRBV5-1 and TRBJ2-2, with TRBD1 matching 8 bases. The CDR3 covers 15 residues. The germline V gene encodes CDR1 SGHRS and CDR2 YFSETQ. V lost 4 bases to trimming and J lost 2 bases; unmatched junction nucleotides: 4. The CDR3 nucleotides read TGCGCCAGCAGCCGGACAGGGAAAAACACCGGGGAGCTGTTTTTT. Protein: CASSRTGKNTGELFF. Full variable domain (rest looked up from reference TRBV5-1 and TRBJ2-2): KAGVTQTPRYLIKTRGQQVTLSCSPISGHRSVSWYQQTPGQGLQFLFEYFSETQRNKGNFPGRFSGRQFSNSRSEMNVSTLELGDSALYLCASSRTGKNTGELFFGEGSRLTVL.

This chain joins TRBV5-4 and TRBJ2-7, with 9 bases lining up with TRBD1. The V gene's germline CDR1 is SGHNT and CDR2 YYREEE (reference sequence). The V segment lost 3 bases and the J segment 2 bases; nucleotides outside the gene matches: 6. The CDR3 sequence is 15 residues long. In nucleotides, the CDR3 is TGTGCCAGCAGCTCGGGACAGGGACGTCCCTACGAGCAGTACTTC. This translates into CASSSGQGRPYEQYF.

The rearrangement uses TRBV2 and TRBJ1-1; D is ambiguous. The germline V gene encodes CDR1 SNHLY and CDR2 FYNNEI. V was cut by 8 bases and J by 1 base, with 14 bases left in between. CDR3 length: 14 residues. The CDR3 nucleotides read TGTGCCAGCCACGGCGCAACGGAGAACACTGAAGCTTTCTTT. As protein: CASHGATENTEAFF. Full variable domain (missing parts from reference TRBV2 and TRBJ1-1): EPEVTQTPSHQVTQMGQEVILRCVPISNHLYFYWYRQILGQKVEFLVSFYNNEISEKSEIFDDQFSVERPDGSNFTLKIRSTKLEDSAMYFCASHGATENTEAFFGQGTRLTVV.

The V call is TRBV5-1, the J call TRBJ2-7, with TRBD2 identical over 13 bases. With V trimmed by 5 bases and J by 3 bases, 8 bases remained unmatched. Per germline, CDR1 SGHRS and CDR2 YFSETQ. This CDR3 has 16 residues. Written as DNA, the CDR3 is TGCGCCAGCAGGGACTACACTAGCGGGAGGGACTACGAGCAGTACTTC. It translates to CASRDYTSGRDYEQYF.

This chain uses TRBV10-2 with TRBJ2-3; D is ambiguous. The germline V gene has CDR1 WSHSY and CDR2 SAAADI. Between the trimmed V and J ends, which lost 6 bases and 2 bases, there was a span of 18 bases. The CDR3 is 16 residues long. This CDR3 reads CASSAMIGGYTDTQYF. CDR3 sequence (DNA): TGCGCCAGCAGCGCGATGATCGGCGGTTACACAGATACGCAGTATTTT.

This chain connects TRBV10-2 to TRBJ2-7; TRBD1 agrees at 11 bases. The V gene end was trimmed by 5 bases and the J gene end by 8 bases; junction bases not matched to a gene: 11. This CDR3 is 15 amino acids long. The germline CDR1 and CDR2 sequences are WSHSY and SAAADI. CDR3 DNA sequence: TGCGCCAGCAGTAAACCGGGACAGGGGGTGACTCAGCAGTACTTC. Its translation: CASSKPGQGVTQQYF.

This chain links TRBV4-3 with TRBJ2-3; 8 positions agree with TRBD2. The junction had 9 bases not matched to a gene; V was cut back by 1 base and J by 6 bases. Germline values: CDR1 LGHNA, CDR2 YSLEER. The CDR3 spans 16 residues. The CDR3 region has the DNA TGCGCCAGCAGCCAAGCGGCTAGCGGGCTGTTGGATACGCAGTATTTT. This codes for CASSQAASGLLDTQYF.

This clone has only a few counts. The rearrangement links TRBV7-6 to TRBJ2-3, with D hard to call. The V gene lost 0 bases and the J gene lost 4 bases, with 17 bases spanning the gap. Germline values: CDR1 SGHVS, CDR2 FNYEAQ. The CDR3 has 17 residues. CDR3 sequence reads: CASSLAGSKLRADTQYF. In DNA, the CDR3 is TGTGCCAGCAGCTTAGCGGGGTCCAAACTTCGGGCAGATACGCAGTATTTT.

The gene calls are TRBV7-8 and TRBJ2-1, with D uncertain. Germline V gene sequence: CDR1 SGHVS, CDR2 FQNEAQ. V was cut by 1 base and J by 1 base, with 11 bases left in between. The CDR3 length is 16 residues. The CDR3 region has the DNA TGTGCCAGCAGCTTAGGTAGCTTCGAGTCCTACAATGAGCAGTTCTTC. It codes for CASSLGSFESYNEQFF.

The chain couples TRBV5-1 to TRBJ2-7; D remains ambiguous. CDR1 and CDR2 from the germline V gene are SGHRS and YFSETQ. The ends were cut back, 0 bases at V and 0 bases at J, with 10 bases in the middle. There are 15 residues in the CDR3. DNA for the CDR3: TGCGCCAGCAGCTTGGCGGCCGGCACCTCCTACGAGCAGTACTTC. Its translation is CASSLAAGTSYEQYF.

DNA for the CDR3: TGTGCCAGCAGCCCCACCCCTGATAGCCCGGGGCAAGAGACCCAGTACTTC. It encodes CASSPTPDSPGQETQYF. The chain recombines TRBV9 with TRBJ2-5; D is perhaps TRBD2 (5 bases). CDR3 length: 17 amino acids. The ends were cut back, 4 bases at V and 2 bases at J, with 21 bases in the middle. CDR1 is SGDLS, CDR2 YYNGEE, per germline.

This clone was detected only a few times. This chain links TRBV2 with TRBJ2-1, with 7 bases lining up with TRBD2. CDR3 length: 14 amino acids. V lost 2 bases, J lost 2 bases, and 0 bases stayed unmatched. In germline, CDR1 is SNHLY, CDR2 FYNNEI. The CDR3 is CASSELAAYNEQFF. CDR3 bases: TGTGCCAGCAGTGAACTAGCGGCCTACAATGAGCAGTTCTTC.

The chain joins TRBV18 to TRBJ2-1, with D uncertain. V was trimmed by 6 bases and J by 4 bases, leaving 10 bases between them. CDR3 length: 13 residues. Germline CDR1 reads KGHSH; CDR2 reads LQKENI. CDR3 sequence: CASSLDEYNEQFF. CDR3 DNA: TGTGCCAGCTCCCTTGACGAGTACAATGAGCAGTTCTTC.

V usage is TRBV7-8 and J usage is TRBJ1-1; the D gene is possibly TRBD1 (5 bases). Germline V gene data show CDR1 as SGHVS and CDR2 as FQNEAQ. The CDR3 consists of 15 residues. Deletions cut 3 bases from V and 6 bases from J, with 17 bases between. In nucleotides, the CDR3 is TGTGCCAGCAGCTTGTTTTCGGCGGGGCGGTCTGAAGCTTTCTTT. Encoded protein: CASSLFSAGRSEAFF.

J is TRBJ1-2 and V is TRBV7-2; no firm D call. With 1 base removed from V and 7 bases from J, the gap between germline ends came to 13 bases. Germline V CDR1 and CDR2: SGHTA, FQGNSA. The CDR3 spans 14 residues. CDR3 nucleotide sequence: TGTGCCAGCAGCTTAGGCCCGGTGCGGGCTGGCTACACCTTC. As protein: CASSLGPVRAGYTF.

This chain links TRBV5-4 with TRBJ2-6; 7 nucleotides agree with TRBD1. Trimming cost V 0 bases and J 3 bases; bases outside gene matches: 6. Germline CDR1 and CDR2: SGHNT and YYREEE (reference sequence). The CDR3 contains 17 residues. The CDR3: CASSLGVGGGGANVLTF. CDR3 in DNA: TGTGCCAGCAGCTTGGGAGTAGGGGGCGGTGGGGCCAACGTCCTGACTTTC.

This clone was seen more than once but under ten times. V and J are TRBV6-5 and TRBJ2-7; a possible D gene is TRBD1 (6 bases). CDR1 is MNHEY and CDR2 is SVGAGI in the germline V gene. The CDR3 runs to 11 residues. V gave up 6 bases and J gave up 9 bases, with 12 bases separating them. This CDR3 reads CASRQGLAQYF. CDR3 bases: TGTGCCAGCAGGCAGGGGCTTGCGCAGTACTTC.

Comments on this clone: A much larger clone lies one base from this, so it may be a read error. This chain joins TRBV11-1 and TRBJ2-3; D remains ambiguous. This CDR3 is built from 12 residues. The V and J ends lost 1 base and 3 bases respectively, with 2 bases between them. CDR1 SGHAT and CDR2 FQDESV come from the germline V gene (reference sequence). CDR3 in DNA: TGTGCCAGCAGCTTAGATACAGATACGCAGTATTTT. Residues: CASSLDTDTQYF.

J is TRBJ2-1 and V is TRBV29-1; 10 nucleotides match TRBD1. This CDR3 contains 14 residues. Germline assignment: CDR1 SQVTM and CDR2 ANQGSEA. The J segment lost 2 bases and the V segment lost 6 bases, leaving 4 bases of the junction unmatched. CDR3 sequence: CSVRDRGTYNEQFF. CDR3 DNA sequence: TGCAGCGTCCGGGACAGGGGTACCTACAATGAGCAGTTCTTC.

As regards this clone: Other nucleotide sequences in the sample specify the same CDR3. The chain employs TRBV29-1 and TRBJ2-3, with a tentative D call TRBD2 (7 bases). V shed 1 base and J shed 4 bases, with 12 bases lying between them. Per germline, CDR1 SQVTM and CDR2 ANQGSEA. CDR3 length: 14 residues. In DNA, the CDR3 is TGCAGCGTTGAAGGTGGGAGGGGGGCAGATACGCAGTATTTT. This encodes CSVEGGRGADTQYF.

The gene calls are TRBV7-6 and TRBJ2-1; TRBD2 matches at 7 bases. The V gene end was trimmed by 0 bases and the J gene end by 4 bases; junction bases not matched to a gene: 15. CDR3 length: 19 amino acids. The germline V gene encodes CDR1 SGHVS and CDR2 FNYEAQ. CDR3 nucleotides: TGTGCCAGCAGCTTAGCGCGGGAGTCCCTTGGGAACCCTTACAATGAGCAGTTCTTC. This codes for CASSLARESLGNPYNEQFF.

The chain has TRBV10-2 and TRBJ1-2; TRBD1 might be the D (5 bases). Trimming pared 0 bases from V and 8 bases from J, leaving 16 bases between. This CDR3 has 15 residues. Germline V lookup: CDR1 WSHSY, CDR2 SAAADI. The CDR3 reads CASSESGRDPIGYTF. CDR3 sequence (DNA): TGCGCCAGCAGTGAGTCGGGCAGGGATCCTATCGGCTACACCTTC.

The chain uses TRBV19 and TRBJ2-7; D is uncertain. V lost 5 bases, J lost 6 bases, and 11 bases lay in between. Germline values: CDR1 LNHDA, CDR2 SQIVND (reference sequence). This CDR3 region has 12 residues. For the CDR3, the DNA is TGTGCCAGTAGTGTATCTCCCTCCGAGCAGTACTTC. Translated: CASSVSPSEQYF.

This chain links TRBV27 with TRBJ1-1; D call uncertain. The CDR3 runs to 16 residues. Trimming pared 3 bases from V and 8 bases from J, leaving 22 bases between. Germline-derived CDR1 and CDR2 are MNHEY and SMNVEV (reference sequence). In DNA, the CDR3 is TGTGCCAGCAGTTTCGGGTCTGGCCCAAGTTTAGGCGAAGCTTTCTTT. This encodes CASSFGSGPSLGEAFF.

This chain links TRBV29-1 with TRBJ2-1; D may be TRBD2 (6 bases). In germline, CDR1 is SQVTM, CDR2 ANQGSEA. Trimming took off 8 bases at V and 3 bases at J, with 14 bases between the two ends. The CDR3 runs to 13 residues. CDR3 in amino acids: CSPSGDLYNEQFF. Here the CDR3 DNA reads TGCAGCCCTTCGGGGGATCTCTACAATGAGCAGTTCTTC.

The chain uses TRBV28 and TRBJ2-3; D may match TRBD1 or TRBD2 (5 bases each). Trimming took off 5 bases at V and 7 bases at J, with 22 bases between the two ends. From germline, CDR1 is MDHEN and CDR2 SYDVKM. CDR3 length equals 16 residues. This CDR3 reads CASSTGSVRVLYTQYF. The CDR3 DNA follows: TGTGCCAGCAGTACGGGGAGCGTCAGGGTTTTGTATACGCAGTATTTT.

V usage is TRBV28 and J usage is TRBJ1-4, with D perhaps TRBD1 (5 bases). This CDR3 spans 14 amino acids. CDR1 is MDHEN, CDR2 SYDVKM, per germline. The V and J ends lost 5 bases and 8 bases respectively, with 15 bases between them. The CDR3 sequence is CASSTGGGREKLFF. Written as DNA, the CDR3 is TGTGCCAGCAGTACCGGCGGGGGAAGGGAAAAACTGTTTTTT.

The gene calls are TRBV7-9 and TRBJ2-1; D ambiguous. Germline CDR1 SEHNR, CDR2 FQNEAQ (reference sequence). The CDR3 spans 13 residues. The V gene lost 5 bases and the J gene lost 6 bases, with 11 bases spanning the gap. The CDR3 DNA follows: TGTGCCAGCAGCGGAAAGGGCCTCAATGAGCAGTTCTTC. Protein sequence: CASSGKGLNEQFF.